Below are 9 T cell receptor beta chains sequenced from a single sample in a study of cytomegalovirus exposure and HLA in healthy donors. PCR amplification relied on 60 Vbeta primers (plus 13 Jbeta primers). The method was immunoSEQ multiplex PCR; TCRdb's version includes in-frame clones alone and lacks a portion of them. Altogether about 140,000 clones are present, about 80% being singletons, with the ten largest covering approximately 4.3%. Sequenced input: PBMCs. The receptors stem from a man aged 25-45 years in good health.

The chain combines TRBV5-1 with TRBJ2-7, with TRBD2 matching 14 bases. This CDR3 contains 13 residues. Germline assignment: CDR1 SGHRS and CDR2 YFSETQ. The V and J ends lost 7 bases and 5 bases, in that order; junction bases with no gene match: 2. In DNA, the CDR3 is TGCGCCAGCGGGACTAGCGGGAGCAACGAGCAGTACTTC. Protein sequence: CASGTSGSNEQYF.

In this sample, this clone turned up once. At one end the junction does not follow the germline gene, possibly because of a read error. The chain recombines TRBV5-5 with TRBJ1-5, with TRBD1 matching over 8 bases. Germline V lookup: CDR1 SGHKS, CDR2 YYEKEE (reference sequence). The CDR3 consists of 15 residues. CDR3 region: CASSSSGTGNQPQHF. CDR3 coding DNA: TGTGCCAGCAGCTCGTCCGGGACAGGCAATCAACCCCAGCATTTT.

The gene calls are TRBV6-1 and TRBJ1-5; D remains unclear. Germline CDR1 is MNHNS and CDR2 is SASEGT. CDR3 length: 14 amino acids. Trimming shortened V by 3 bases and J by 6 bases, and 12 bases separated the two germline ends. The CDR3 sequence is CASSEFWGAQPQHF. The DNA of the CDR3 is TGTGCCAGCAGTGAGTTCTGGGGAGCTCAGCCCCAGCATTTT.

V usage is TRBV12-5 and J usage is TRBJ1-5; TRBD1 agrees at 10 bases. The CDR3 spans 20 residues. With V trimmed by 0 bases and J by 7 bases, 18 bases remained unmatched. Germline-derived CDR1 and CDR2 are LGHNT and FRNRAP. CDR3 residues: CASGLVTGTGAAGPKQPQHF. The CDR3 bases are TGTGCTAGTGGTTTGGTTACCGGGACAGGGGCCGCCGGGCCTAAACAGCCCCAGCATTTT.

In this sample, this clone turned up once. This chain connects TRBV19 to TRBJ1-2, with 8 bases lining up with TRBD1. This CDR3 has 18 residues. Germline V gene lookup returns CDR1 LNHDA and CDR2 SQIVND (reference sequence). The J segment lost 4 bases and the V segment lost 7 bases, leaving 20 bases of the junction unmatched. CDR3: CASTPGPRDRLLGYGYTF. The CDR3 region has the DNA TGTGCCAGTACCCCAGGTCCCCGGGACAGGCTATTAGGCTATGGCTACACCTTC.

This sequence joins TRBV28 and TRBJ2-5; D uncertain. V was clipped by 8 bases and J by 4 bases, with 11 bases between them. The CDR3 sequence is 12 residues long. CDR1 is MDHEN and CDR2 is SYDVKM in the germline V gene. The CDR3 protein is CASRVALETQYF. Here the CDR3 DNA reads TGTGCCAGCCGAGTAGCCCTAGAGACCCAGTACTTC.

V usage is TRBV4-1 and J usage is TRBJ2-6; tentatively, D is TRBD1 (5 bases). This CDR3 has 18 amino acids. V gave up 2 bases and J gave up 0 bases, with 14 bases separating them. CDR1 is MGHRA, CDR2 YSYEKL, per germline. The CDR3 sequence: CASSQSGAGSSGANVLTF. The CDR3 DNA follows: TGCGCCAGCAGCCAAAGTGGGGCAGGAAGCTCTGGGGCCAACGTCCTGACTTTC.

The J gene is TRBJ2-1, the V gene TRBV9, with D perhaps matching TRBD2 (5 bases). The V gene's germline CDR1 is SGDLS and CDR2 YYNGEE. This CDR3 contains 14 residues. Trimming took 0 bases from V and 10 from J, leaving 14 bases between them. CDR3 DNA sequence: TGTGCCAGCAGCGTAGCTCGTCTAGCCGGGGAGCAGTTCTTC. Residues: CASSVARLAGEQFF. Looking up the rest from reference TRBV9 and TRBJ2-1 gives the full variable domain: DSGVTQTPKHLITATGQRVTLRCSPRSGDLSVYWYQQSLDQGLQFLIQYYNGEERAKGNILERFSAQQFPDLHSELNLSSLELGDSALYFCASSVARLAGEQFFGPGTRLTVL.

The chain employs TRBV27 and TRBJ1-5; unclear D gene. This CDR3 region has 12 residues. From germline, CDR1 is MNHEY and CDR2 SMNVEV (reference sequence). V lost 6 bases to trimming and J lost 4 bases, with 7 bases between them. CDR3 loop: CASSYQNQPQHF. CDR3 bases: TGTGCCAGCAGCTACCAAAATCAGCCCCAGCATTTT.